A single T cell receptor beta chain is shown here with its context. The source of the sample is a study of OX40 agonist ivuxolimab in advanced cancers. Measured with immunoSEQ multiplex PCR; TCRdb has only the in-frame clones, and not every one. The data show about 79,000 clones, approximately 94% seen once. V dropped 0 bases and J dropped 2 bases, with 8 bases sitting between them. Per germline, CDR1 SEHNR and CDR2 FQNEAQ (reference sequence). This CDR3 has 15 amino acids. This receptor was taken from an adult with an advanced solid tumor such as melanoma, head and neck, liver or kidney cancer. Specimen: CD4+ or CD8+ T cells sorted from blood, collected in a trial of the OX40 agonist ivuxolimab. The gene calls are TRBV7-9 and TRBJ2-1; the D gene is possibly TRBD2 (5 bases). Here the CDR3 reads CASSLAGSAYNEQFF. The CDR3 DNA reads TGTGCCAGCAGCTTAGCAGGGAGTGCCTACAATGAGCAGTTCTTC.